This TCR beta chain was obtained from a study of OX40 agonist ivuxolimab in advanced cancers. At the level of the study: With ivuxolimab, an agonistic anti-OX40 (CD134) antibody, patients were treated.

Remarks on this clone: Its antigen is undetermined.

The assay was immunoSEQ multiplex PCR, and TCRdb's table has in-frame clones only and misses some. The table shows roughly 96,000 clones, with 84% occurring only once. Findings and caveats of the study: Both CD4+ and CD8+ T cell populations in blood had undergone clonal expansion by week 6 at 0.1 to 3.0 mg/kg.

The CDR3 totals 12 residues. Trimming took off 7 bases at V and 5 bases at J, with 9 bases between the two ends. CDR1 MNHEY and CDR2 SVGAGI come from the germline V gene. The sequence derives from an adult with an advanced solid tumor such as melanoma, head and neck, liver or kidney cancer. The sample here was CD4+ or CD8+ T cells sorted from blood, taken in a trial of the OX40 agonist ivuxolimab. The chain uses TRBV6-5 and TRBJ2-1; D not resolved. CDR3 sequence reads: CASTRWDNEQFF. DNA for the CDR3: TGTGCCAGCACTAGGTGGGACAATGAGCAGTTCTTC.